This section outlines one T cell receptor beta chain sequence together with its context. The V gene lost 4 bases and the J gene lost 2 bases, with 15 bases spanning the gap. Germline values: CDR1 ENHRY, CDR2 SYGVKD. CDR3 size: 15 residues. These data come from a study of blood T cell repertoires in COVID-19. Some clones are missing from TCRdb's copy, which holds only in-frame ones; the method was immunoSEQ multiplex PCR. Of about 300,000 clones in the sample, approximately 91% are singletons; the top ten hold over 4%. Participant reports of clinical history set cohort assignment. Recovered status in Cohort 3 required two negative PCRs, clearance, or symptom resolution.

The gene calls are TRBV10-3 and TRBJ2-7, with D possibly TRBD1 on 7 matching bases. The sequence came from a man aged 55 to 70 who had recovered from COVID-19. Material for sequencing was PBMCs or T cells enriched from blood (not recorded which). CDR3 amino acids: CAISAPSGGTYEQYF. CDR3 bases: TGTGCCATCAGTGCCCCATCAGGGGGGACCTACGAGCAGTACTTC.